This paragraph reports one T cell receptor beta chain. Germline V gene sequence: CDR1 SGHDN, CDR2 FVKESK. This CDR3 comprises 13 residues. TCRdb re-called the 5' RACE reads; one entry per CDR3 protein, DNA not given. The sample table sets out about 30,000 distinct CDR3 sequences. The data belong to a study of T cells expressing NK-cell markers. Sequencing input: blood T cells: a sorted CD56 or NKG2C T cell subset, CD4+ or CD8+ T cells, or bulk PBMC T cells (not recorded which). The chain combines TRBV14 with TRBJ1-2; the TRBD1 assignment by TCRdb is unverifiable without DNA. This sequence was found in a woman between 18 and 75 years old in good health. CDR3: CASSQTGAYGYTF.